Listed here are 14 T cell receptor beta chains from one sample, sequenced in a study of identical twins. TCRdb recomputed calls from the 5' RACE reads with MiXCR, one row per CDR3 protein. The repertoire holds over 550,000 distinct CDR3 sequences, with around 7.5% as singletons. The same sample was also studied in work on yellow fever vaccine responses in identical twins.

Sequencing was done on a sample of PBMCs. These receptors all come from a woman in her late teens or twenties in good health.

This clonotype was seen a few times. The chain is built from TRBV5-1 and TRBJ2-2; maybe TRBD1 (6 bases). The CDR3 extends over 16 amino acids. Germline V lookup: CDR1 SGHRS, CDR2 YFSETQ. V gave up 4 bases and J gave up 5 bases, with 18 bases separating them. The CDR3 sequence is CASSPNHREGTGELFF. The CDR3 bases are TGCGCCAGCAGCCCCAATCACAGGGAAGGTACCGGGGAGCTGTTTTTT.

The chain recombines TRBV29-1 with TRBJ2-5; D may correspond to TRBD1 or TRBD2 (5 bases each). Trimming pared 5 bases from V and 5 bases from J, leaving 15 bases between. This CDR3 is 13 amino acids long. Germline assignment: CDR1 SQVTM and CDR2 ANQGSEA. The CDR3 nucleotides are TGCAGCGTTTTTAGAGGGGCTTGGGAGACCCAGTACTTC. This translates into CSVFRGAWETQYF.

This clonotype was counted between two and nine times. In nucleotides, the CDR3 is TGTGCCAGCAAGGGACTACCCATGACGGAGTTCTTC. Its translation: CASKGLPMTEFF. J is TRBJ2-1 and V is TRBV28; 7 nucleotides agree with TRBD2. CDR1 MDHEN and CDR2 SYDVKM come from the germline V gene. The CDR3 totals 12 residues. The trim removed 7 bases at V and 14 bases at J, leaving 11 bases unmatched. The whole variable domain, filled in from reference TRBV28 and TRBJ2-1, reads DVKVTQSSRYLVKRTGEKVFLECVQDMDHENMFWYRQDPGLGLRLIYFSYDVKMKEKGDIPEGYSVSREKKERFSLILESASTNQTSMYLCASKGLPMTEFFGPGTRLTVL.

As regards this clonotype: This clone may be a read error of a much larger clone one base away. The V call is TRBV3-1, the J call TRBJ1-2; D uncertain. From germline, CDR1 is LGHDT and CDR2 YNNKEL (reference sequence). The CDR3 spans 13 residues. The CDR3 region is CTSSQDPSYGYTF. In DNA, the CDR3 is TGTACCAGCAGCCAAGATCCTTCCTATGGCTACACCTTC.

This clonotype was counted between two and nine times. V usage is TRBV15 and J usage is TRBJ2-5; no reliable D call. This CDR3 is built from 15 residues. Trimming took off 0 bases at V and 0 bases at J, with 8 bases between the two ends. Germline V gene sequence: CDR1 LNHNV, CDR2 YYDKDF (reference sequence). CDR3: CATSRDRPNQETQYF. The CDR3 nucleotides read TGTGCCACCAGCAGAGATCGACCCAACCAAGAGACCCAGTACTTC.

This clonotype was recorded at least ten times. This sequence joins TRBV20-1 and TRBJ1-2; 7 positions agree with TRBD1. CDR3 size: 12 residues. Trimming took 5 bases from V and 8 from J; bases not matched to a gene: 8. The V gene's germline CDR1 is DFQATT and CDR2 SNEGSKA (reference sequence). The CDR3 DNA reads TGCAGTGCTCGCAGGGGGACGGAAGGCTACACCTTC. It specifies CSARRGTEGYTF.

This clonotype has at least ten counts. V usage is TRBV2 and J usage is TRBJ2-3; a weak D match, TRBD2 (6 bases). Trimming took off 2 bases at V and 2 bases at J, with 11 bases between the two ends. Germline CDR1 reads SNHLY; CDR2 reads FYNNEI. This CDR3 region has 15 residues. In DNA, the CDR3 is TGTGCCAGCAGTGAACGGCGGGGTACCACAGATACGCAGTATTTT. Translation: CASSERRGTTDTQYF.

A few counts support this clonotype. The chain recombines TRBV3-1 with TRBJ2-7; D ambiguous. The CDR3 is 15 residues long. Germline V gene sequence: CDR1 LGHDT, CDR2 YNNKEL (reference sequence). Trimming removed 1 base from V and 4 bases from J, with 14 bases in between. CDR3 region: CASSQGFERTYEQYV. The CDR3 nucleotides read TGTGCCAGCAGCCAAGGATTTGAACGGACGTACGAGCAGTACGTC.

Many counts were recorded for this clonotype. This chain connects TRBV5-6 to TRBJ2-2, with 9 bases matching TRBD1. The length of the CDR3 is 17 residues. The ends lost 3 bases at V and 0 bases at J; junction bases unmatched: 6. The germline V gene has CDR1 SGHDT and CDR2 YYEEEE. The DNA for the CDR3 is TGTGCCAGCAGCTCTGGGACAGGGCCGACGAACACCGGGGAGCTGTTTTTT. It encodes CASSSGTGPTNTGELFF. The whole variable domain, remainder taken from reference TRBV5-6 and TRBJ2-2, is DAGVTQSPTHLIKTRGQQVTLRCSPKSGHDTVSWYQQALGQGPQFIFQYYEEEERQRGNFPDRFSGHQFPNYSSELNVNALLLGDSALYLCASSSGTGPTNTGELFFGEGSRLTVL.

The genes are TRBV12-3 or TRBV12-4 and TRBJ2-3, with D uncertain. This CDR3 has 12 amino acids. The ends were cut back, 5 bases at V and 6 bases at J, with 9 bases in the middle. Here the CDR3 DNA reads TGTGCCAGCAGTCCTATAGTCGATACGCAGTATTTT. This translates into CASSPIVDTQYF.

This clonotype was detected a few times. This sequence joins TRBV5-1 and TRBJ2-5; 12 nucleotides align to TRBD1. Germline V CDR1 and CDR2: SGHRS, YFSETQ. After removal of 3 bases from V and 1 base from J, the junction contained 4 bases not matched to a gene. The length of the CDR3 is 16 residues. DNA of the CDR3: TGCGCCAGCAGCTGGGGGACAGGGGGCCTCCAAGAGACCCAGTACTTC. This codes for CASSWGTGGLQETQYF.

This clonotype was counted only a few times. This chain uses TRBV6-5 with TRBJ2-2, with D unresolved. V was trimmed by 2 bases and J by 0 bases, leaving 4 bases between them. The CDR3 totals 14 residues. Germline V lookup: CDR1 MNHEY, CDR2 SVGAGI. As DNA, the CDR3 is TGTGCCAGCAGTTACGGGCCGAACACCGGGGAGCTGTTTTTT. Translation gives CASSYGPNTGELFF.

This clonotype was counted ten times or more. The chain carries TRBV5-1 and TRBJ1-1; D is ambiguous. Germline CDR1 and CDR2: SGHRS and YFSETQ. The CDR3 length is 12 residues. The germline V and J ends were trimmed by 1 base and 8 bases, with 9 bases remaining between them. The CDR3 region is CASSLNGFEAFF. The CDR3 region has the DNA TGCGCCAGCAGCTTGAACGGGTTCGAAGCTTTCTTT.

In its sample, this clonotype was seen a few times. The chain combines TRBV24-1 with TRBJ2-7, with D uncertain. Deletions cut 9 bases from V and 2 bases from J, with 16 bases between. This CDR3 contains 14 residues. The germline V gene encodes CDR1 KGHDR and CDR2 SFDVKD. CDR3 bases: TGTGCCACCGGAAGGATCCCCCTTCCCTACGAGCAGTACTTC. Translation: CATGRIPLPYEQYF.